The clone carrying this T cell receptor beta chain came up many times. The data are from a study of early T cells in non-severe SARS-CoV-2 infection. Tagging with unique molecular identifiers was applied to individual cDNA molecules. TCRdb analysed the 5' RACE reads with MiXCR anew, one entry per CDR3 protein. The sample consists of tens of thousands of distinct CDR3 sequences, 5.7% of them appearing once. Germline CDR1 is SGDLS and CDR2 is YYNGEE. The CDR3 consists of 14 residues. V dropped 0 bases and J dropped 10 bases, with 11 bases sitting between them. This TCR came from an adult who was a healthcare worker with PCR-confirmed SARS-CoV-2 infection or an uninfected control (not recorded which). What was sequenced was whole blood. The rearrangement uses TRBV9 and TRBJ1-6; perhaps TRBD1 as D (6 bases). For the CDR3, the DNA is TGTGCCAGCAGCGTAGGGGACATCCAATCACCCCTCCACTTT. Protein product: CASSVGDIQSPLHF.